This TCR beta chain was sequenced in a study of CD8 T cells in ankylosing spondylitis. This CDR3 is 16 amino acids long. Germline CDR1 and CDR2: SGHTA and FQGNSA. V was clipped by 5 bases and J by 8 bases; unmatched bases: 9. TCRdb reanalysed the 5' RACE reads using MiXCR and keeps one entry per CDR3 protein. The profile shows 340,000 or so distinct CDR3 sequences, around 15% of them singletons. The V and J genes are TRBV7-2 and TRBJ2-1; 13 bases agree with TRBD2. The TCR originated in a male donor with ankylosing spondylitis or in good health (not recorded which). Specimen: blood, either unsorted or a sorted T cell fraction (not recorded which). CDR3 in amino acids: CASSLLTSGRADEQFF. The CDR3 DNA sequence: TGTGCCAGCAGCCTCTTAACTAGCGGGAGGGCCGATGAGCAGTTCTTC.